The 15 T cell receptor beta chains below were found in one sample sequenced in a study of control samples from healthy donors and cancer patients. TCRdb's copy holds only in-frame clones and misses some; the assay was immunoSEQ multiplex PCR. The data show approximately 190,000 clones, about 89% seen once. Sequenced material: blood. The receptors shown here come from a man aged 25-40 years in good health.

CDR3 sequence: CASSQRGAGDTQYF. DNA for the CDR3: TGTGCCAGCAGCCAGCGGGGGGCGGGGGATACGCAGTATTTT. The chain uses TRBV3-1 (or the pseudogene TRBV3-2) and TRBJ2-3, with 8 bases matching TRBD2. The CDR3 loop spans 14 amino acids. V gave up 3 bases and J gave up 6 bases; unmatched junction bases: 5. In germline, CDR1 is LGHDT, CDR2 YNNKEL (reference sequence).

This sequence joins TRBV27 and TRBJ1-5; 7 bases are shared with TRBD1. Per the germline V gene, CDR1 is MNHEY and CDR2 is SMNVEV (reference sequence). The CDR3 is 16 residues long. J was trimmed by 4 bases and V by 1 base; bases with no gene match: 7. DNA of the CDR3: TGTGCCAGCAGTTTATTTGGGGGACAGAGAAATCAGCCCCAGCATTTT. This translates into CASSLFGGQRNQPQHF.

The chain couples TRBV6-2 or TRBV6-3 to TRBJ1-1; tentatively, D is TRBD1 (6 bases). V was shortened by 2 bases and J by 1 base, with 17 bases between the two germline ends. Germline-derived CDR1 and CDR2 are MNHEY and SVGEGT. The CDR3 loop spans 17 amino acids. DNA of the CDR3: TGTGCCAGCAGTTACAGGCCAAGTGGGGGGGCGAACACTGAAGCTTTCTTT. Amino acid sequence: CASSYRPSGGANTEAFF.

This clone came up once. J is TRBJ2-7 and V is TRBV10-3; tentatively, D is TRBD1 (6 bases). The CDR3 is 16 amino acids. CDR1 and CDR2 (germline): ENHRY, SYGVKD. V lost 10 bases and J 0 bases, leaving 22 bases between the germline ends. The CDR3 reads CATPGTLEKRSYEQYF. CDR3 nucleotides: TGTGCCACCCCCGGGACATTGGAAAAGCGCTCCTACGAGCAGTACTTC.

The chain is built from TRBV27 and TRBJ1-2; 9 bases fit TRBD1. The CDR3 is 15 amino acids. Germline CDR1 is MNHEY and CDR2 is SMNVEV (reference sequence). V was clipped by 3 bases and J by 8 bases; unmatched bases: 10. The CDR3 coding sequence is TGTGCCAGCAGTTTTTCTACAGGGGGCCCTTCAGGCTACACCTTC. Its protein product is CASSFSTGGPSGYTF.

V is TRBV12-5 and J is TRBJ1-3; possibly TRBD1 for D (6 bases). In germline, CDR1 is LGHNT, CDR2 FRNRAP. V was pared by 0 bases and J by 0 bases, with 15 bases between. CDR3 length: 18 residues. In DNA, the CDR3 is TGTGCTAGTGGTTTGGTTGGTCCGACAGGCTTCTCTGGAAACACCATATATTTT. It specifies CASGLVGPTGFSGNTIYF.

The J gene is TRBJ1-1, the V gene TRBV18, with 7 bases identical to TRBD1. There are 16 residues in the CDR3. The ends lost 1 base at V and 1 base at J; junction bases unmatched: 6. Looked up from germline, CDR1 is KGHSH and CDR2 is LQKENI. In nucleotides, the CDR3 is TGTGCCAGCTCACCACGGGAGGGACAGCAGAACACTGAAGCTTTCTTT. This encodes CASSPREGQQNTEAFF.

This clone came up a few times. V and J are TRBV5-1 and TRBJ1-2; D is possibly TRBD1 (5 bases). The V gene's germline CDR1 is SGHRS and CDR2 YFSETQ. V was pared by 6 bases and J by 7 bases, with 19 bases between. This CDR3 has 14 residues. CDR3 sequence (DNA): TGCGCCAGCACCCTGGGGGGGACGTCCGGTGGCTACACCTTC. Encoded protein: CASTLGGTSGGYTF.

This clone was counted a single time. The V call is TRBV4-2, the J call TRBJ1-2; a weak D match, TRBD1 (5 bases). Germline loops: CDR1 LGHNA, CDR2 YNFKEQ. V was cut by 2 bases and J by 9 bases, with 13 bases left in between. The CDR3 contains 13 residues. The CDR3 here is CASSQYQGGSYTF. DNA for the CDR3: TGTGCCAGCAGCCAATATCAGGGTGGGAGCTACACCTTC.

The chain carries TRBV11-1 and TRBJ2-3; 8 bases fit TRBD2. The germline V gene encodes CDR1 SGHAT and CDR2 FQDESV (reference sequence). The trim removed 2 bases at V and 4 bases at J, leaving 5 bases unmatched. The CDR3 has 15 residues. CDR3 coding DNA: TGTGCCAGCAGCTTATTTAGCGGGGTTTCAGATACGCAGTATTTT. It specifies CASSLFSGVSDTQYF. Based on the CDR3 plus reference TRBV11-1 and TRBJ2-3, the full variable domain is EAEVAQSPRYKITEKSQAVAFWCDPISGHATLYWYRQILGQGPELLVQFQDESVVDDSQLPKDRFSAERLKGVDSTLKIQPAELGDSAMYLCASSLFSGVSDTQYFGPGTRLTVL.

This clone was seen only once. J is TRBJ2-7 and V is TRBV6-5; 8 bases fit TRBD1. In germline, CDR1 is MNHEY, CDR2 SVGAGI. V lost 8 bases to trimming and J lost 2 bases; unmatched junction nucleotides: 5. The CDR3 sequence is 13 residues long. The CDR3: CASCAGGAYEQYF. The CDR3 DNA sequence: TGTGCCAGCTGCGCAGGGGGCGCCTACGAGCAGTACTTC.

The V call is TRBV3-1 (or the pseudogene TRBV3-2), the J call TRBJ2-1, with a tentative D call TRBD1 (6 bases). CDR1 and CDR2 from the germline V gene are LGHDT and YNNKEL (reference sequence). Trimming took 3 bases from V and 6 from J, leaving 21 bases between them. This CDR3 has 17 amino acids. The CDR3 loop reads CASSHILGDKTSNEQFF. Written as DNA, the CDR3 is TGTGCCAGCAGCCACATTCTTGGGGACAAAACGTCCAATGAGCAGTTCTTC.

The rearrangement links TRBV14 to TRBJ2-1; the D is unclear. CDR3 length: 15 residues. Looked up from germline, CDR1 is SGHDN and CDR2 is FVKESK. V was cut by 0 bases and J by 3 bases, with 9 bases left in between. The CDR3 DNA reads TGTGCCAGCAGCCAAGAGGTAGTGGGCTACAATGAGCAGTTCTTC. Residues: CASSQEVVGYNEQFF.

The V gene is TRBV19, the J gene TRBJ2-4; 12 bases align to TRBD1. The CDR3 has 14 amino acids. V lost 6 bases and J lost 7; bases outside the gene matches: 4. The V gene's germline CDR1 is LNHDA and CDR2 SQIVND (reference sequence). This chain's CDR3 is CASSLGQGANIQYF. CDR3 bases: TGTGCCAGTAGCCTGGGACAGGGGGCGAACATTCAGTACTTC.

The gene calls are TRBV11-2 and TRBJ2-7, with D unclear. V was trimmed by 5 bases and J by 4 bases, leaving 6 bases between them. This CDR3 contains 11 residues. Germline-derived CDR1 and CDR2 are SGHAT and FQNNGV. The CDR3: CASSGSYEQYF. DNA for the CDR3: TGTGCCAGCAGCGGTTCTTACGAGCAGTACTTC.